This T cell receptor beta chain was captured by sequencing in a study of T cells in women clearing cervical HPV infection. For this clone: The read comes to an end 3 residues before the CDR3 does, leaving the germline J gene to fill in the end.

Per germline, CDR1 MDHEN and CDR2 SYDVKM. This CDR3 has 15 residues. Trimming cost V 4 bases and J 0 bases, with 10 bases left between them. Sequenced by immunoSEQ multiplex PCR; TCRdb stores in-frame clones only, minus some. This sample's clone table lists 25,000 to 35,000 clones. The V call is TRBV28, the J call TRBJ2-1; possible D gene TRBD2, 6 bases. Sequences were obtained from blood buffy coat. The clonotype was recovered from a woman between 18 and 75 years old with a cervical HPV16 infection that either progressed to CIN3+ or cleared (not recorded which). CDR3 DNA, as far as it was read: TGTGCCAGCAGTTCCCCGGGGGACTCCTACAATGAG. It yields the protein CASSSPGDSYNE. The complete CDR3 sequence is CASSSPGDSYNEQFF.